Listed here are 2 T cell receptor beta chains from one sample, sequenced in a study of blood T cell repertoires in COVID-19. The data were produced by immunoSEQ multiplex PCR, yet TCRdb's version contains in-frame clones alone and is incomplete. The data show a few hundred thousand clones, with about 90% seen just once and around 3.3% held by the top ten. Sequencing used peripheral blood. Source of these receptors: a man aged 18 to 35 with active or convalescent COVID-19.

The chain is built from TRBV5-1 and TRBJ1-6; TRBD1 agrees at 8 bases. Trimming removed 3 bases from V and 19 bases from J; junction bases left unmatched: 9. CDR1 and CDR2 (germline): SGHRS, YFSETQ. The CDR3 spans 12 residues. The chain's CDR3 is CASSSETGASHF. The CDR3, as DNA: TGCGCCAGCAGCTCGGAGACAGGGGCTTCTCACTTT.

The rearrangement joins TRBV15 to TRBJ1-1; no reliable D call. Germline loops: CDR1 LNHNV, CDR2 YYDKDF (reference sequence). The CDR3 contains 16 residues. V lost 1 base and J lost 0, with 12 bases in between. DNA of the CDR3: TGTGCCACCAGCAGAGCCCCGACAAGATTGAACACTGAAGCTTTCTTT. It specifies CATSRAPTRLNTEAFF.